This T cell receptor beta chain was sequenced in a study of blood T cell repertoires in COVID-19. In the study overall: From the United States, Italy and Spain came samples of acute and convalescent COVID-19. PBMCs, B-cell-depleted T cells, or T cells were the source of the cDNA or gDNA that made up the material.

Recruits, aged about 18 to 100 years, lived in 20 to 30 US areas. What the recovered Cohort 3 donors had was two negative PCRs, clearance, or symptom resolution. V was trimmed by 7 bases and J by 14 bases, leaving 21 bases between them. CDR1 SNHLY and CDR2 FYNNEI come from the germline V gene. The CDR3 totals 13 residues. Assay: immunoSEQ multiplex PCR; the TCRdb copy retains only in-frame clones and omits some. The sample has over 200,000 clones; about 90% are singletons. Sequencing was performed on PBMCs or T cells enriched from blood (not recorded which). The sequence derives from a man younger than 45 who had recovered from COVID-19. V is TRBV2 and J is TRBJ2-1; tentatively, D is TRBD1 (6 bases). As DNA, the CDR3 is TGTGCCAGCACCCGCCCAGGTGGGGGCAGGGAGTTCTTC. This gives the protein CASTRPGGGREFF.